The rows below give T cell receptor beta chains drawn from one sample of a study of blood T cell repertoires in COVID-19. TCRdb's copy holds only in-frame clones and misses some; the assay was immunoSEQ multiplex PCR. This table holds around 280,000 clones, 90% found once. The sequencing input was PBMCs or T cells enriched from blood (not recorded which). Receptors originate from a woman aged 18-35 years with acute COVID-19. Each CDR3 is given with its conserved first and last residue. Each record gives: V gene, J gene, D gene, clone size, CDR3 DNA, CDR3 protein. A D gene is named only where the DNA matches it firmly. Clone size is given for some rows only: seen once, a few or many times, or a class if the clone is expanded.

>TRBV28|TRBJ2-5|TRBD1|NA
TGTGCCAGCGGGGACAGCGCCCAAGAGACCCAGTACTTC
CASGDSAQETQYF
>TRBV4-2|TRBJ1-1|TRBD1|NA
TGTGCCAGCAGCCAGGGACAGGGGGTTTCGAACACTGAAGCTTTCTTT
CASSQGQGVSNTEAFF
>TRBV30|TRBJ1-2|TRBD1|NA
TGTGCCTGGAGTGTACGTAGGGCAGGGGGCTTTGGCTACACCTTC
CAWSVRRAGGFGYTF
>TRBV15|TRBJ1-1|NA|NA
TGTGCCACCAGCAGAGATCGGGTGGCTAAAGCTTTCTTT
CATSRDRVAKAFF
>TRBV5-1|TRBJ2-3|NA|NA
TGCGCCAGCAGCCCCCAGGGACATCTATTAGATACGCAGTATTTT
CASSPQGHLLDTQYF
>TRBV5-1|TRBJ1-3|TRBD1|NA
TGCGCCAGCAGCTCGGGATCAGGGGGCGCAGGAAACACCATATATTTT
CASSSGSGGAGNTIYF
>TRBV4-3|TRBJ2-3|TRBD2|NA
TGCGCCAGCAGCCAAGAGCATAGCGGGAGGTCCTTGACAGATACGCAGTATTTT
CASSQEHSGRSLTDTQYF
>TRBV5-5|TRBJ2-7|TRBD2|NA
TGTGCCAGCAGCTTGGCACTAGCGGGGATCTACGAGCAGTACTTC
CASSLALAGIYEQYF
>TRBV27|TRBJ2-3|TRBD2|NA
TGTGCCAGCAGTTTATCGGGGAGGGGTTGGGATACGCAGTATTTT
CASSLSGRGWDTQYF
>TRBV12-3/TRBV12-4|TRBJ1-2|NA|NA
TGTGCCAGCAGTTTAGGGGAGAATGGCTACACCTTC
CASSLGENGYTF
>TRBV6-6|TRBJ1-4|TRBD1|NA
TGTGCCAGCAGTTACATCACAGGGGAAGGGGAAAAACTGTTTTTT
CASSYITGEGEKLFF
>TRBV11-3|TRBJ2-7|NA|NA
TGTGCCAGCAGCTTAACCCCTACCTACGAGCAGTACTTC
CASSLTPTYEQYF
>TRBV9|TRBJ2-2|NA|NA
TGTGCCAGCAGCGTAGGGCTAGATGGCGGGGAGCTGTTTTTT
CASSVGLDGGELFF
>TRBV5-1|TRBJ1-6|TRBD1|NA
TGCGCCAGCAGCTTGGGGCAGGGGGGTTCACCCCTCCACTTT
CASSLGQGGSPLHF
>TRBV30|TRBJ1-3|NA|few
TGTGCCTGGAATACGGGAAACTCTGGAAACACCATATATTTT
CAWNTGNSGNTIYF
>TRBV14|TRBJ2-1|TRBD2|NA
TGTGCCAGTACCCCCCATAGCGGGAGTGGGTACAATGAGCAGTTCTTC
CASTPHSGSGYNEQFF
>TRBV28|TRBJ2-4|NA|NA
TGTGCCAGCAGTTCGGGGGGCTTAGCCAAAAACATTCAGTACTTC
CASSSGGLAKNIQYF